The 32 T cell receptor beta chains reported below all come from one sample, sequenced in a study of T cell responses to AZD1222 COVID-19 vaccine. Data came from immunoSEQ multiplex PCR; TCRdb stores just in-frame clones and leaves some out. The sample yields fewer than 130,000 clones, roughly nine tenths seen once. This specimen consisted of peripheral blood, obtained on day 0 of AZD1222 vaccination. Every receptor here comes from an adult in good health.

For this clone: Other DNA sequences from this sample encode an identical CDR3 as well. The chain joins TRBV5-1 to TRBJ2-7; D not resolved. The CDR3 is 14 amino acids. V lost 4 bases and J 1 base, leaving 12 bases between the germline ends. From germline, CDR1 is SGHRS and CDR2 YFSETQ. The CDR3, as DNA: TGCGCCAGCAGCCTTGTAGACATTTCCTACGAGCAGTACTTC. This gives the protein CASSLVDISYEQYF.

The chain carries TRBV18 and TRBJ2-1, with D possibly being TRBD1 (6 bases). V was clipped by 1 base and J by 6 bases, with 10 bases between them. The germline V gene has CDR1 KGHSH and CDR2 LQKENI. This CDR3 region has 14 residues. CDR3 in amino acids: CASSPQGVGNEQFF. In DNA form, the CDR3 reads TGTGCCAGCTCACCACAGGGGGTTGGCAATGAGCAGTTCTTC.

This clone has a handful of counts. The J gene is TRBJ1-3, the V gene TRBV3-1 (or the pseudogene TRBV3-2), with D possibly TRBD1 on 6 matching bases. CDR3 length equals 15 residues. Germline V lookup: CDR1 LGHDT, CDR2 YNNKEL (reference sequence). V lost 4 bases, J lost 1 base, and 11 bases lay in between. The CDR3 spells CASSRRDTSGNTIYF. CDR3 coding DNA: TGTGCCAGCAGCCGGAGGGACACTTCTGGAAACACCATATATTTT.

In this sample, this clone turned up once. The chain carries TRBV5-6 and TRBJ1-2; 7 positions agree with TRBD1. V was clipped by 4 bases and J by 4 bases; unmatched bases: 19. The CDR3 has 18 amino acids. In germline, CDR1 is SGHDT, CDR2 YYEEEE. The CDR3 region is CASSQIGTVGGGFYGYTF. In nucleotides, the CDR3 is TGTGCCAGCAGCCAAATAGGGACAGTCGGCGGAGGGTTCTATGGCTACACCTTC.

This clone was observed once. The V call is TRBV7-9, the J call TRBJ1-2; D not certain. The V gene's germline CDR1 is SEHNR and CDR2 FQNEAQ (reference sequence). The CDR3 is made up of 13 amino acids. With 2 bases removed from V and 3 bases from J, the gap between germline ends came to 7 bases. The CDR3 reads CASSLQLDYGYTF. The CDR3 coding sequence is TGTGCCAGCAGCTTACAGCTCGACTATGGCTACACCTTC.

The chain combines TRBV18 with TRBJ1-5, with D uncertain. V dropped 6 bases and J dropped 4 bases, with 10 bases sitting between them. Per the germline V gene, CDR1 is KGHSH and CDR2 is LQKENI. This CDR3 spans 13 amino acids. CDR3 region: CASSGTENQPQHF. In DNA form, the CDR3 reads TGTGCCAGCTCCGGAACAGAAAATCAGCCCCAGCATTTT.

This sequence joins TRBV10-1 and TRBJ2-1, with 11 nucleotides matching TRBD1. Germline CDR1 reads WNHNN; CDR2 reads SYGVQD (reference sequence). V gave up 6 bases and J gave up 10 bases; unmatched junction bases: 8. The CDR3 is 14 amino acids. CDR3 protein: CASSPGTGGSEQFF. CDR3 DNA: TGCGCCAGCAGCCCCGGGACAGGGGGATCGGAGCAGTTCTTC.

V and J are TRBV30 and TRBJ1-1, with 9 bases identical to TRBD1. Germline lookup yields CDR1 GTSNPN and CDR2 SVGIG (reference sequence). This CDR3 contains 18 residues. With 0 bases clipped from V and 4 bases from J, the junction kept 15 bases outside the gene matches. The CDR3: CAWSVRGTGFTLSTEAFF. The CDR3 DNA sequence: TGTGCCTGGAGTGTACGGGGGACAGGGTTCACGCTGTCCACTGAAGCTTTCTTT. Full variable domain (outside the CDR3, taken from reference TRBV30 and TRBJ1-1): SQTIHQWPATLVQPVGSPLSLECTVEGTSNPNLYWYRQAAGRGLQLLFYSVGIGQISSEVPQNLSASRPQDRQFILSSKKLLLSDSGFYLCAWSVRGTGFTLSTEAFFGQGTRLTVV.

J is TRBJ2-5 and V is TRBV5-6, with 8 nucleotides matching TRBD1. Germline V gene lookup returns CDR1 SGHDT and CDR2 YYEEEE. The CDR3 totals 16 residues. The junction had 10 bases not matched to a gene; V was cut back by 2 bases and J by 4 bases. The CDR3 spells CASSLRTGSYGETQYF. The CDR3 DNA sequence: TGTGCCAGCAGCTTACGGACAGGGAGTTATGGAGAGACCCAGTACTTC.

This chain joins TRBV5-8 and TRBJ1-2; TRBD1 agrees at 9 bases. CDR1 and CDR2 (germline): SGHTS, YDEGEE. The CDR3 length is 15 residues. J lost 4 bases, V lost 0 bases, and 4 bases had no gene match. The CDR3 DNA is TGTGCCAGCAGCTTGGGGGGGACAGGGCTCTATGGCTACACCTTC. Protein: CASSLGGTGLYGYTF. The variable domain in full, with the rest retrieved from reference TRBV5-8 and TRBJ1-2, is EAGVTQSPTHLIKTRGQQATLRCSPISGHTSVYWYQQALGLGLQFLLWYDEGEERNRGNFPPRFSGRQFPNYSSELNVNALELEDSALYLCASSLGGTGLYGYTFGSGTRLTVV.

The V and J genes are TRBV18 and TRBJ1-1; TRBD1 is a possible D gene (6 bases). The length of the CDR3 is 15 residues. Germline V gene sequence: CDR1 KGHSH, CDR2 LQKENI. The germline V and J ends were trimmed by 3 bases and 3 bases, with 14 bases remaining between them. In nucleotides, the CDR3 is TGTGCCAGCTCACCCCGGGAAGGGGGGTACACTGAAGCTTTCTTT. Its protein is CASSPREGGYTEAFF.

The chain combines TRBV6-5 with TRBJ2-2; maybe TRBD2 (6 bases). Per germline, CDR1 MNHEY and CDR2 SVGAGI. V was cut by 5 bases and J by 1 base, with 11 bases left in between. CDR3 size: 15 residues. The CDR3 DNA reads as TGTGCCAGCAGTCTAGCTAGCGAGAACACCGGGGAGCTGTTTTTT. The encoded protein is CASSLASENTGELFF.

The chain links TRBV15 to TRBJ1-1; D remains unclear. V was shortened by 1 base and J by 11 bases, with 11 bases between the two germline ends. Per the germline V gene, CDR1 is LNHNV and CDR2 is YYDKDF (reference sequence). The length of the CDR3 is 12 residues. The CDR3 DNA follows: TGTGCCACCAGCAGAGGTGGATTTGGGGCTTTCTTT. Its protein is CATSRGGFGAFF.

The chain has TRBV18 and TRBJ1-2, with D possibly matching TRBD1 (5 bases). This CDR3 has 15 amino acids. Trimming shortened V by 0 bases and J by 6 bases, and 14 bases separated the two germline ends. Germline V gives CDR1 KGHSH, CDR2 LQKENI. Here the CDR3 DNA reads TGTGCCAGCTCACCACCCAGGGTAGTCTCTAATGGCTACACCTTC. Protein: CASSPPRVVSNGYTF.

The gene calls are TRBV6-5 and TRBJ1-6, with D perhaps matching TRBD1 (6 bases). Trimming took off 5 bases at V and 5 bases at J, with 13 bases between the two ends. The CDR3 runs 15 residues. Germline V gene sequence: CDR1 MNHEY, CDR2 SVGAGI. The CDR3 sequence: CASSLRQDNNSPLHF. CDR3 coding DNA: TGTGCCAGCAGTCTGAGACAGGACAATAATTCACCCCTCCACTTT.

This clone was seen once. J is TRBJ2-3 and V is TRBV5-6; 9 nucleotides line up with TRBD1. Germline assignment: CDR1 SGHDT and CDR2 YYEEEE. J lost 4 bases, V lost 2 bases, and 5 bases had no gene match. This CDR3 has 15 residues. The CDR3, as DNA: TGTGCCAGCAGCTTACAGGGGGCTGCGGCAGATACGCAGTATTTT. Protein product: CASSLQGAAADTQYF.

V is TRBV3-1 (or the pseudogene TRBV3-2) and J is TRBJ2-4, with 9 bases identical to TRBD1. J was trimmed by 6 bases and V by 1 base; bases with no gene match: 4. The CDR3 is 15 amino acids. Per germline, CDR1 LGHDT and CDR2 YNNKEL (reference sequence). As DNA, the CDR3 is TGTGCCAGCAGCCAAGGATGGACAGGGGTAAACATTCAGTACTTC. This sequence encodes CASSQGWTGVNIQYF.

The chain links TRBV12-3 or TRBV12-4 to TRBJ1-4; no reliable D call. The CDR3 contains 13 residues. Trimming left V 3 bases short and J 4 bases short, with 6 bases between. The CDR3 DNA follows: TGTGCCAGCAGTTTGCAGCTTAATGAAAAACTGTTTTTT. This sequence encodes CASSLQLNEKLFF.

The rearrangement uses TRBV5-6 and TRBJ2-4; tentatively, D is TRBD2 (6 bases). The CDR3 consists of 15 residues. The ends were cut back, 2 bases at V and 4 bases at J, with 13 bases in the middle. Germline CDR1 is SGHDT and CDR2 is YYEEEE. CDR3 in DNA: TGTGCCAGCAGCTTCCCAGCGGGTTCAAAAAACATTCAGTACTTC. Its translation is CASSFPAGSKNIQYF.

The chain joins TRBV18 to TRBJ2-1, with 8 bases matching TRBD2. With 3 bases clipped from V and 6 bases from J, the junction kept 13 bases outside the gene matches. Per germline, CDR1 KGHSH and CDR2 LQKENI. This CDR3 has 17 residues. The CDR3 region is CASSPRFGGGPGNEQFF. CDR3 sequence (DNA): TGTGCCAGCTCACCCCGGTTTGGCGGGGGGCCGGGCAATGAGCAGTTCTTC.

This sequence joins TRBV29-1 and TRBJ2-3, with 13 positions matching TRBD2. Germline trimming cut 6 bases from V and 4 bases from J; bases unmatched to any gene: 7. From germline, CDR1 is SQVTM and CDR2 ANQGSEA. The CDR3 runs 15 residues. The chain's CDR3 is CSVPGLAGNSDTQYF. CDR3 DNA sequence: TGCAGCGTCCCGGGACTAGCGGGAAACTCAGATACGCAGTATTTT.

The gene calls are TRBV11-2 and TRBJ1-2; no clear D gene. The CDR3 length is 17 residues. V was pared by 1 base and J by 0 bases, with 15 bases between. The germline V gene encodes CDR1 SGHAT and CDR2 FQNNGV. CDR3 nucleotides: TGTGCCAGCAGCTTAGTCGTATTCGGCCAGACTAACTATGGCTACACCTTC. This sequence encodes CASSLVVFGQTNYGYTF. Full variable domain (rest looked up from reference TRBV11-2 and TRBJ1-2): EAGVAQSPRYKIIEKRQSVAFWCNPISGHATLYWYQQILGQGPKLLIQFQNNGVVDDSQLPKDRFSAERLKGVDSTLKIQPAKLEDSAVYLCASSLVVFGQTNYGYTFGSGTRLTVV.

The chain recombines TRBV7-2 with TRBJ1-2; D might be TRBD1 (6 bases). CDR1 and CDR2 from the germline V gene are SGHTA and FQGNSA. This CDR3 contains 14 residues. V was pared by 5 bases and J by 3 bases, with 13 bases between. CDR3 sequence: CASSIQGQYYGYTF. DNA for the CDR3: TGTGCCAGCAGCATACAAGGACAGTACTATGGCTACACCTTC.

The V gene is TRBV4-1, the J gene TRBJ2-1, with TRBD1 identical over 8 bases. Germline V CDR1 and CDR2: MGHRA, YSYEKL. With 6 bases clipped from V and 2 bases from J, the junction kept 9 bases outside the gene matches. The length of the CDR3 is 16 residues. The CDR3: CASSGLTGGAYNEQFF. The CDR3 DNA reads as TGCGCCAGCAGTGGACTCACAGGGGGTGCCTACAATGAGCAGTTCTTC.

The chain employs TRBV2 and TRBJ2-7; no firm D call. The CDR3 spans 11 residues. Germline lookup yields CDR1 SNHLY and CDR2 FYNNEI. Between the trimmed V and J ends, which lost 4 bases and 6 bases, there was a span of 7 bases. The CDR3 loop reads CASSGLLEQYF. The CDR3 nucleotides are TGTGCCAGCAGTGGGCTACTCGAGCAGTACTTC.

V gene TRBV5-4 combines with J gene TRBJ2-1, with D perhaps TRBD2 (6 bases). The CDR3 consists of 16 residues. Looked up from germline, CDR1 is SGHNT and CDR2 is YYREEE (reference sequence). Trimming left V 4 bases short and J 2 bases short, with 16 bases between. Written as DNA, the CDR3 is TGTGCCAGCAGCCGGGGGTCTGGAGGCACCTACAATGAGCAGTTCTTC. This encodes CASSRGSGGTYNEQFF.

The V call is TRBV10-3, the J call TRBJ2-1, with TRBD2 identical over 7 bases. J gave up 0 bases and V 2 bases, and 10 bases lay outside the gene matches. The germline V gene has CDR1 ENHRY and CDR2 SYGVKD. The CDR3 runs to 18 residues. The CDR3 bases are TGTGCCATCAGTGAGCCCTTGACTAGCACCGGCTCCTACAATGAGCAGTTCTTC. It is translated as CAISEPLTSTGSYNEQFF.

V is TRBV6-5 and J is TRBJ1-3; D gene unclear. The CDR3 totals 13 residues. The V end was cut by 10 bases, the J end by 0 bases, with 10 bases between. Germline V CDR1 and CDR2: MNHEY, SVGAGI. The DNA of the CDR3 is TGTGCCACCCGGCTGCCCTCTGGAAACACCATATATTTT. Residues: CATRLPSGNTIYF.

The CDR3 region has the DNA TGTGCCAGTAGTATTGGGGCTTATCAGCCCCAGCATTTT. Translating it yields CASSIGAYQPQHF. This sequence joins TRBV19 and TRBJ1-5; TRBD1 is a possible D gene (5 bases). The ends were cut back, 3 bases at V and 5 bases at J, with 8 bases in the middle. Germline lookup yields CDR1 LNHDA and CDR2 SQIVND (reference sequence). The length of the CDR3 is 13 residues.

This clone has a handful of counts. This rearrangement joins TRBV12-3 or TRBV12-4 to TRBJ1-6; D is undetermined. The CDR3 covers 12 residues. Trimming cost V 1 base and J 9 bases, with 4 bases left between them. The CDR3 is CASSLEVSPLHF. CDR3 nucleotides: TGTGCCAGCAGTTTAGAAGTTTCACCCCTCCACTTT.

This chain connects TRBV19 to TRBJ2-3, with a possible D match to TRBD2 (6 bases). Trimming took off 3 bases at V and 1 base at J, with 14 bases between the two ends. The CDR3 totals 16 residues. Germline-derived CDR1 and CDR2 are LNHDA and SQIVND (reference sequence). The CDR3 DNA follows: TGTGCCAGTAGTATCCGGGCGGGATCGGGCACAGATACGCAGTATTTT. Translating gives CASSIRAGSGTDTQYF.

In this sample, this clone turned up once. The chain combines TRBV19 with TRBJ1-5, with 7 nucleotides matching TRBD1. This CDR3 has 13 amino acids. V lost 11 bases, J lost 8 bases, and 12 bases stayed unmatched. Germline-derived CDR1 and CDR2 are LNHDA and SQIVND (reference sequence). The CDR3 here is CASRGGLVEPQHF. CDR3 sequence (DNA): TGTGCCTCCAGGGGGGGGCTGGTTGAGCCCCAGCATTTT.